These T cell receptor beta chains were read from a single sample in a study of response to subunit inactivated influenza vaccine. Each CDR3 protein gets one entry after TCRdb re-called the RT-PCR reads with MiXCR. The sample lists 170,000 or so distinct CDR3 sequences; 9.5% to 12% were seen once. Sequenced material: CD8+ T cells sorted from PBMCs, taken roughly 24 months after vaccination. The receptor source for this set is a man aged 45 to 70 who received an inactivated influenza vaccine. Both conserved end residues are part of each CDR3. D genes are given only for firm matches. Size is omitted from some rows. Given values are once, few, many or a class for expanded clones.

cdr3_length j_call v_call clone_size d_call cdr3_aa cdr3_nt
16 TRBJ2-3 TRBV11-2 . TRBD2 CASSLASGSVTDTQYF TGTGCCAGCAGCTTAGCTAGCGGGAGCGTCACAGATACGCAGTATTTT
16 TRBJ2-5 TRBV7-2 few TRBD1 CASSLEDRGYQETQYF TGTGCCAGCAGCTTAGAGGACAGGGGGTACCAAGAGACCCAGTACTTC
15 TRBJ2-1 TRBV20-1 . TRBD2 CSAVPRGGSHNEQFF TGCAGTGCTGTCCCGCGGGGGGGCTCACACAATGAGCAGTTCTTC
15 TRBJ2-1 TRBV5-6 many TRBD2 CASSTPTSGWDEQFF TGTGCCAGCAGCACCCCGACTAGCGGGTGGGATGAGCAGTTCTTC
12 TRBJ2-7 TRBV6-2/TRBV6-3 . . CASTSLPYEQYF TGTGCCAGCACATCACTCCCCTACGAGCAGTACTTC
12 TRBJ2-1 TRBV18 . . CASQGSYNEQFF TGTGCCAGTCAAGGCTCCTACAATGAGCAGTTCTTC
15 TRBJ2-3 TRBV12-3/TRBV12-4 . TRBD1 CASSAGTGGRDTQYF TGTGCCAGCAGCGCCGGGACAGGGGGAAGAGATACGCAGTATTTT
18 TRBJ2-7 TRBV4-1 . TRBD2 CASSQAPTSGSFTYEQYF TGCGCCAGCAGCCAAGCCCCCACTAGCGGGAGCTTCACCTACGAGCAGTACTTC
14 TRBJ1-2 TRBV28 few TRBD1 CASSTPPGQASYTF TGTGCCAGCAGTACACCACCGGGACAGGCCTCTTACACCTTC
14 TRBJ2-1 TRBV27 . . CASNNGGAGNEQFF TGTGCCAGCAACAATGGAGGGGCCGGCAATGAGCAGTTCTTC
16 TRBJ2-5 TRBV4-2 many . CASSQEEGTLQETQYF TGTGCCAGCAGCCAAGAAGAGGGGACTCTTCAAGAGACCCAGTACTTC
12 TRBJ1-1 TRBV28 . . CASSPWGLEAFF TGTGCCAGCAGTCCCTGGGGGCTGGAAGCTTTCTTT
16 TRBJ2-7 TRBV4-3 few TRBD2 CASSQERGGSSYEQYF TGCGCCAGCAGCCAAGAGCGGGGGGGAAGCTCCTACGAGCAGTACTTC